This T cell receptor (beta chain) emerged from a study of control samples from healthy donors and cancer patients. The CDR3 runs 13 residues. V was clipped by 7 bases and J by 1 base, with 9 bases between them. Germline V gene sequence: CDR1 KGHDR, CDR2 SFDVKD. Only in-frame clones appear in the TCRdb table, and some are missing; sequencing was by immunoSEQ multiplex PCR. The data show approximately 150,000 clones, under 95% seen once. The TCR comes from a woman under 30 in good health. Sequenced sample: blood. The chain links TRBV24-1 to TRBJ1-1; D not certain. DNA of the CDR3: TGTGCCACCAGCAAGGAGGGGAACACTGAAGCTTTCTTT. It is translated as CATSKEGNTEAFF.